These T cell receptor beta chains were read from a single sample in a study of blood T cell repertoires in COVID-19. Some clones are missing from TCRdb's copy, which holds only in-frame ones; the method was immunoSEQ multiplex PCR. This table holds 150,000 to 200,000 clones, 80% to 85% found once. What was sequenced was peripheral blood. The receptor set was obtained from a woman in her 30s with acute or convalescent COVID-19. Each CDR3 is given with its conserved first and last residue. D genes are given only for firm matches. Some rows mark clone size as missing; the rest say once, few, many or name a class of expanded clone.

V	J	D	size	CDR3	DNA
TRBV6-2/TRBV6-3	TRBJ1-2	TRBD1	few	CASSPRDRVDGYTF	TGTGCCAGCAGCCCCCGGGACAGGGTTGATGGCTACACCTTC
TRBV28	TRBJ2-3	TRBD2	-	CASRPLAGRSTDTQYF	TGTGCCAGCAGGCCACTAGCGGGAAGAAGCACAGATACGCAGTATTTT
TRBV30	TRBJ1-1	-	-	CACLTAPRGTEAFF	TGTGCCTGTTTGACCGCCCCCCGAGGCACTGAAGCTTTCTTT
TRBV9	TRBJ2-1	TRBD2	-	CASSLGLAEQFF	TGTGCCAGCAGCTTGGGACTAGCGGAGCAGTTCTTC
TRBV2	TRBJ1-5	TRBD1	-	CASTSDRTSNQPQHF	TGTGCCAGCACCTCGGACAGGACTAGCAATCAGCCCCAGCATTTT
TRBV7-2	TRBJ2-7	TRBD2	-	CASSLAGLAGVSEQYF	TGTGCCAGCAGCTTGGCTGGACTAGCGGGAGTAAGCGAGCAGTACTTC
TRBV13	TRBJ2-3	-	-	CASSLEGRTAPTGTDTQYF	TGTGCCAGCAGCTTAGAGGGTAGGACAGCCCCAACCGGTACAGATACGCAGTATTTT
TRBV5-4	TRBJ2-7	-	-	CASSSTRGTLGEQYF	TGTGCCAGCAGTTCAACTCGGGGGACCCTCGGCGAGCAGTACTTC
TRBV28	TRBJ2-7	TRBD1	-	CASSLYIGQGLFHEQYF	TGTGCCAGCAGTTTATATATAGGACAGGGGCTCTTCCACGAGCAGTACTTC
TRBV28	TRBJ1-6	-	-	CASNSPRVGSPLHF	TGTGCCAGCAACAGCCCCAGGGTTGGGTCACCCCTCCACTTT
TRBV5-4	TRBJ2-3	TRBD2	-	CASSSERGDTDTQYF	TGTGCCAGCAGCTCGGAGCGGGGGGACACAGATACGCAGTATTTT
TRBV7-3	TRBJ2-1	TRBD2	-	CASSLGWGGYNEQFF	TGTGCCAGCAGCTTAGGGTGGGGAGGGTACAATGAGCAGTTCTTC
TRBV5-1	TRBJ2-3	-	-	CASSFAGAGDPGTDTQYF	TGCGCCAGCAGCTTCGCGGGGGCGGGAGACCCTGGCACAGATACGCAGTATTTT
TRBV6-5	TRBJ1-1	-	-	CASSLGSGGNTEAFF	TGTGCCAGCAGTCTAGGATCCGGGGGAAACACTGAAGCTTTCTTT
TRBV11-2	TRBJ1-2	-	-	CASSKSGNGYTF	TGTGCCAGCAGCAAATCAGGGAACGGCTACACCTTC
TRBV7-6	TRBJ2-7	TRBD1	-	CASSPGTGLYEQYF	TGTGCCAGCAGCCCGGGGACAGGACTCTACGAGCAGTACTTC
TRBV7-2	TRBJ1-2	TRBD1	-	CASSFGDSSPDGYTF	TGTGCCAGCAGCTTCGGGGACAGCTCCCCCGATGGCTACACCTTC
TRBV18	TRBJ2-7	-	-	CASKHGAAGGLHEQYF	TGTGCCAGCAAACATGGGGCCGCAGGGGGACTCCACGAGCAGTACTTC
TRBV15	TRBJ2-1	-	-	CATSSSRRPGNEQFF	TGTGCCACCAGCAGTTCCCGACGACCAGGCAATGAGCAGTTCTTC
TRBV2	TRBJ1-5	TRBD1	few	CASSPDRGKQPQHF	TGTGCCAGCAGTCCAGACAGGGGCAAGCAGCCCCAGCATTTT
TRBV5-3	TRBJ1-1	TRBD1	-	CARSQGQGTTEAFF	TGTGCCAGAAGCCAAGGACAGGGGACCACTGAAGCTTTCTTT
TRBV5-1	TRBJ2-7	-	-	CANRSSSYEQYF	TGCGCCAACCGGTCAAGCTCCTACGAGCAGTACTTC
TRBV28	TRBJ2-7	-	-	CASSLIQGPYEQYF	TGTGCCAGCAGTTTAATTCAGGGCCCCTACGAGCAGTACTTC
TRBV5-1	TRBJ1-1	TRBD1	-	CASSAGTGGRGEAFF	TGCGCCAGCAGCGCAGGGACAGGGGGTCGAGGTGAAGCTTTCTTT
TRBV4-3	TRBJ2-5	-	-	CASSQDVRGQETQYF	TGCGCCAGCAGCCAAGATGTGAGGGGGCAAGAGACCCAGTACTTC
TRBV18	TRBJ2-5	TRBD1	-	CASSQSQGAQETQYF	TGTGCCAGCTCGCAATCACAGGGGGCGCAAGAGACCCAGTACTTC
TRBV28	TRBJ2-1	TRBD2	-	CASSLYAGADNEQFF	TGTGCCAGCAGTTTATATGCGGGAGCTGATAATGAGCAGTTCTTC
TRBV7-3	TRBJ2-2	TRBD1	-	CASSLTGGQGKNTGELFF	TGTGCCAGCAGCTTAACAGGAGGACAGGGGAAGAACACCGGGGAGCTGTTTTTT
TRBV28	TRBJ1-5	-	-	CASSFTARGRQPQHF	TGTGCCAGCAGCTTTACAGCCAGGGGTAGGCAGCCCCAGCATTTT
TRBV5-4	TRBJ1-6	TRBD1	-	CASRMDRANSPLHF	TGTGCCAGCAGAATGGACAGGGCTAATTCACCCCTCCACTTT
TRBV5-6	TRBJ1-4	-	-	CASSLAGVTNEKLFF	TGTGCCAGCAGCTTAGCAGGGGTAACTAATGAAAAACTGTTTTTT
TRBV11-2	TRBJ1-1	-	-	CASSPAPFFRDTEAFF	TGTGCCAGCAGCCCGGCCCCATTTTTCAGGGACACTGAAGCTTTCTTT
TRBV7-9	TRBJ1-3	-	-	CASSPPSTGNTIYF	TGTGCCAGCAGCCCCCCCAGTACTGGAAACACCATATATTTT
TRBV27	TRBJ1-1	TRBD1	-	CASRDGQGYTEAFF	TGTGCCAGCAGAGACGGACAGGGTTACACTGAAGCTTTCTTT
TRBV2	TRBJ1-5	-	once	CASLQGLGDQPQHF	TGTGCCAGCCTACAGGGATTGGGGGATCAGCCCCAGCATTTT
TRBV7-2	TRBJ1-4	TRBD1	-	CASSSGQGYEKLFF	TGTGCCAGCAGCTCCGGACAGGGGTATGAAAAACTGTTTTTT
TRBV18	TRBJ1-2	-	-	CASSQERGNYGYTF	TGTGCCAGCTCACAGGAACGAGGGAACTATGGCTACACCTTC
TRBV10-3	TRBJ1-2	TRBD1	-	CAITESRDRVPYYGYTF	TGTGCCATCACCGAGAGTCGGGACAGGGTGCCCTACTATGGCTACACCTTC
TRBV7-6	TRBJ2-3	-	-	CASSKTGPTDTQYF	TGTGCCAGCAGCAAAACAGGGCCGACAGATACGCAGTATTTT
TRBV5-1	TRBJ2-3	-	-	CASSLPDFSLWQSTDTQYF	TGCGCCAGCAGCTTGCCGGACTTTAGCCTATGGCAAAGCACAGATACGCAGTATTTT